The sequence of this T cell receptor (beta chain) was determined in a study of CXCR3-negative and CXCR3-positive naive CD8 T cells. General study results and limits: TRBV-TRBJ usage matched between naive CXCR3-negative and CXCR3-positive cells but not between memory cells. Naive subsets expressed similar surface CD5; TRB CDR3 features served to infer TCR strength.

Germline V lookup: CDR1 SQVTM, CDR2 ANQGSEA. The CDR3 loop spans 16 amino acids. Details on this clonotype: Its antigen is not identified.

With UMI labels, 5' RACE was used to prepare the TRB cDNA libraries. After re-calling the 5' RACE reads, TCRdb lists one entry per CDR3 protein, DNA absent. The table counts approximately 66,000 distinct CDR3 sequences; 1.5% lies in the top ten. The chain carries TRBV29-1 and TRBJ2-5; TCRdb's D call, TRBD2, is unchecked because there is no DNA. Sequenced material: naive CXCR3- CD8+ T cells from blood. The sample's subset: CD45RO-CCR7+CD27+CD95- naive CD8+ T cells lacking CXCR3 (TNR3-). This receptor was taken from a human donor in good health. Some clones in this sample may be carry-over from other donors' samples. CDR3 protein: CSVYSGASGVKETQYF.